This entry lists 30 T cell receptor beta chains sequenced from one sample in a study of shared clonotypes between healthy human individuals. The table came from immunoSEQ multiplex PCR; TCRdb's copy has only in-frame clones and leaves some out. The sample carries some 450,000 clones, more than 70% recorded once. Input material: PBMCs. The origin of the receptors is a woman between 40 and 50 years old in good health. Some clones in this sample may be carry-over from other donors' samples.

On this clone: This likely came from a read error, as a far larger clone is one base away. This chain connects TRBV11-3 to TRBJ1-1; 7 bases map to TRBD1. This CDR3 comprises 13 residues. V trimming: 2 bases; J trimming: 3 bases; junction bases outside the gene matches: 0. From germline, CDR1 is SGHNT and CDR2 YENEEA. CDR3: CASSLQGDTEAFF. CDR3 bases: TGTGCCAGCAGCTTACAGGGGGACACTGAAGCTTTCTTT.

This chain uses TRBV7-9 with TRBJ1-4, with a possible D match to TRBD1 (5 bases). Germline CDR1 SEHNR, CDR2 FQNEAQ (reference sequence). V was pared by 0 bases and J by 7 bases, with 9 bases between. This CDR3 comprises 14 residues. The DNA for the CDR3 is TGTGCCAGCAGCTTAGCCGGGGGTGGTGAAAAACTGTTTTTT. Encoded protein: CASSLAGGGEKLFF.

The chain couples TRBV11-2 to TRBJ2-6; TRBD1 aligns across 9 bases. V shed 5 bases, J shed 0 bases, and the junction held 5 bases outside the gene matches. This CDR3 spans 17 amino acids. CDR1 and CDR2 (germline): SGHAT, FQNNGV. CDR3 DNA: TGTGCCAGCAGCCAGGGACAGGGCCTCTCTGGGGCCAACGTCCTGACTTTC. Translating gives CASSQGQGLSGANVLTF.

The CDR3 sequence: CAISEGTSSYNEQFF. CDR3 nucleotide sequence: TGTGCCATCAGTGAGGGCACAAGCTCCTACAATGAGCAGTTCTTC. The chain joins TRBV10-3 to TRBJ2-1; unclear D gene. The ends were cut back, 2 bases at V and 0 bases at J, with 8 bases in the middle. From germline, CDR1 is ENHRY and CDR2 SYGVKD. This CDR3 is 15 amino acids long.

The genes are TRBV18 and TRBJ2-2; D is unclear. CDR3 length: 13 residues. Trimming removed 1 base from V and 2 bases from J, with 2 bases in between. The germline V gene encodes CDR1 KGHSH and CDR2 LQKENI. The CDR3 DNA reads as TGTGCCAGCTCACCACAAAACACCGGGGAGCTGTTTTTT. Translating gives CASSPQNTGELFF.

The count of this clone is one. A read error likely explains this, since a far larger clone differs by one base. Given the absence of the conserved phenylalanine or tryptophan at the CDR3 end, a read error is likely. The chain is built from TRBV11-2 and TRBJ2-7, with no clear D. The CDR3 sequence is 13 residues long. Trimming stripped 0 bases from V and 6 bases from J, with 9 bases between. Germline assignment: CDR1 SGHAT and CDR2 FQNNGV. Here the CDR3 reads CASSLDHRTEQYL. The CDR3 nucleotides are TGTGCCAGCAGCTTAGATCACCGGACCGAGCAGTACCTC.

This CDR3 reads CASSLRDSAYEQYF. The DNA for the CDR3 is TGTGCCAGCAGCCTACGGGACTCAGCCTACGAGCAGTACTTC. The chain combines TRBV5-6 with TRBJ2-7; tentative D call: TRBD2 (6 bases). The germline V gene encodes CDR1 SGHDT and CDR2 YYEEEE. V lost 4 bases and J 2 bases, leaving 13 bases between the germline ends. The CDR3 has 14 residues.

This CDR3 reads CAWSSWSKSRTDTQYF. The DNA of the CDR3 is TGTGCCTGGAGCTCCTGGTCGAAGTCGAGGACAGATACGCAGTATTTT. This chain links TRBV30 with TRBJ2-3; D gene ambiguous. This CDR3 has 16 amino acids. Germline V lookup: CDR1 GTSNPN, CDR2 SVGIG (reference sequence). Trimming cost V 3 bases and J 3 bases, with 19 bases left between them.

As regards this clone: A read error is the likely source, as a far larger clone sits one nucleotide away. V gene TRBV29-1 combines with J gene TRBJ2-7; tentatively, D is TRBD1 (6 bases). This CDR3 has 20 amino acids. V shed 1 base and J shed 0 bases, with 28 bases lying between them. Germline V gene sequence: CDR1 SQVTM, CDR2 ANQGSEA. In DNA form, the CDR3 reads TGCAGCGTTGAAGCCTGGGCAGGGGCGGGTACCCGACAGAGCTCCTACGAGCAGTACTTC. Protein product: CSVEAWAGAGTRQSSYEQYF.

The rearrangement joins TRBV4-1 to TRBJ2-7; the D is unclear. CDR3 length: 12 amino acids. V dropped 0 bases and J dropped 9 bases, with 9 bases sitting between them. Germline V lookup: CDR1 MGHRA, CDR2 YSYEKL. The CDR3 DNA follows: TGCGCCAGCAGCCAAGAGCCAGCTGTGCAGTACTTC. This codes for CASSQEPAVQYF.

The J gene is TRBJ1-1, the V gene TRBV6-1; D gene ambiguous. Germline CDR1 is MNHNS and CDR2 is SASEGT. The CDR3 loop spans 14 amino acids. V lost 4 bases and J lost 4, with 13 bases in between. CDR3 sequence reads: CASSGRRVPTEAFF. CDR3 DNA sequence: TGTGCCAGCAGTGGGAGGAGGGTGCCCACTGAAGCTTTCTTT.

A word on this clone: A read error may be the cause here, since a much bigger clone is one base away. Distinct nucleotide sequences in the sample also encode this CDR3. This chain links TRBV18 with TRBJ2-7, with 8 bases identical to TRBD1. V trimming: 6 bases; J trimming: 6 bases; junction bases outside the gene matches: 7. This CDR3 has 13 amino acids. Germline CDR1 is KGHSH and CDR2 is LQKENI. The CDR3 DNA reads TGTGCCAGCTCTGCCCGGACAGGGTTCGAGCAGTACTTC. This gives the protein CASSARTGFEQYF.

The gene calls are TRBV7-9 and TRBJ2-5; TRBD2 matches at 11 bases. Germline CDR1 SEHNR, CDR2 FQNEAQ (reference sequence). This CDR3 contains 15 residues. Losses at the gene ends were 5 bases for V and 5 bases for J; bases not matched to a gene: 7. CDR3 region: CASSPSSGRRETQYF. CDR3 bases: TGTGCCAGCAGCCCCTCTAGCGGGAGGCGGGAGACCCAGTACTTC.

The chain is built from TRBV5-6 and TRBJ2-1; weak D call: TRBD1 (5 bases). The CDR3 totals 15 residues. Germline assignment: CDR1 SGHDT and CDR2 YYEEEE. The germline V and J ends were trimmed by 2 bases and 4 bases, with 13 bases remaining between them. CDR3 region: CASSLGVSQYNEQFF. CDR3 nucleotide sequence: TGTGCCAGCAGCTTAGGGGTATCACAGTACAATGAGCAGTTCTTC. The complete variable domain, with remaining parts taken from reference TRBV5-6 and TRBJ2-1, reads DAGVTQSPTHLIKTRGQQVTLRCSPKSGHDTVSWYQQALGQGPQFIFQYYEEEERQRGNFPDRFSGHQFPNYSSELNVNALLLGDSALYLCASSLGVSQYNEQFFGPGTRLTVL.

The gene calls are TRBV28 and TRBJ2-5; D is unclear. The J call may be wrong; the DNA end is better matched by TRBJ2-7. Germline V lookup: CDR1 MDHEN, CDR2 SYDVKM. This CDR3 has 13 amino acids. For the CDR3, the DNA is TGTGCCAGCAGCCAAGCCCCATCCTACGAGCAGTACTTC. Amino acid sequence: CASSQAPSYEQYF.

This chain links TRBV28 with TRBJ2-1; D unclear. CDR1 is MDHEN, CDR2 SYDVKM, per germline. The CDR3 runs to 12 residues. Trimming left V 5 bases short and J 7 bases short, with 9 bases between. The chain's CDR3 is CASSARRNEQFF. The CDR3 DNA sequence: TGTGCCAGCAGTGCCCGTAGAAATGAGCAGTTCTTC.

V usage is TRBV27 and J usage is TRBJ1-3; the match to TRBD1 covers 7 bases. CDR3 length equals 15 residues. Trimming removed 3 bases from V and 1 base from J; junction bases left unmatched: 3. The V gene's germline CDR1 is MNHEY and CDR2 SMNVEV (reference sequence). The DNA of the CDR3 is TGTGCCAGCAGTTTGGCAGGGGGTTCTGGAAACACCATATATTTT. Encoded protein: CASSLAGGSGNTIYF.

This clone appeared a few times. The V call is TRBV2, the J call TRBJ1-4; D is uncertain. The V end was cut by 1 base, the J end by 5 bases, with 14 bases between. The CDR3 is made up of 16 amino acids. Germline CDR1 SNHLY, CDR2 FYNNEI. For the CDR3, the DNA is TGTGCCAGCAGTGAAGTGCCAAGGCGAGTAAATGAAAAACTGTTTTTT. Amino acids: CASSEVPRRVNEKLFF.

This chain connects TRBV6-5 to TRBJ2-1; D is ambiguous. The germline CDR1 and CDR2 sequences are MNHEY and SVGAGI. This CDR3 comprises 13 residues. Between the trimmed V and J ends, which lost 5 bases and 1 base, there was a span of 6 bases. As DNA, the CDR3 is TGTGCCAGCAGTGCAGGTTCCTACAATGAGCAGTTCTTC. This codes for CASSAGSYNEQFF.

V gene TRBV12-5 combines with J gene TRBJ2-1; 8 bases are a match to TRBD2. The length of the CDR3 is 15 residues. Germline CDR1 and CDR2: LGHNT and FRNRAP. V dropped 3 bases and J dropped 3; count of bases not matched to a gene: 4. The CDR3 nucleotides read TGTGCTAGTGGTTTAGGGACTAGTGGCTACAATGAGCAGTTCTTC. Its protein product is CASGLGTSGYNEQFF.

This chain joins TRBV5-4 and TRBJ2-5; 7 nucleotides agree with TRBD2. Looked up from germline, CDR1 is SGHNT and CDR2 is YYREEE (reference sequence). J lost 7 bases, V lost 2 bases, and 5 bases had no gene match. This CDR3 region has 13 residues. CDR3 DNA sequence: TGTGCCAGCAGCTTTGAGCGGGACGGGACCCAGTACTTC. This encodes CASSFERDGTQYF.

The CDR3 DNA reads TGTGCCAGCAGCCTCCTCGGGACAGGTGGAGATACGCAGTATTTT. Its translation is CASSLLGTGGDTQYF. The genes are TRBV5-6 and TRBJ2-3; 8 bases fit TRBD1. The germline V gene has CDR1 SGHDT and CDR2 YYEEEE. Unmatched junction bases numbered 9, after V lost 4 bases and J lost 5 bases. The CDR3 consists of 15 residues.

This rearrangement joins TRBV6-5 to TRBJ1-5; D possibly corresponds to TRBD1 (6 bases). V lost 5 bases and J lost 1, with 9 bases in between. The germline gives CDR1 MNHEY, CDR2 SVGAGI. This CDR3 has 14 residues. CDR3 loop: CASSHTGSNQPQHF. CDR3 bases: TGTGCCAGCAGTCATACAGGGAGCAATCAGCCCCAGCATTTT.

The chain couples TRBV30 to TRBJ2-3, with a tentative D call TRBD2 (5 bases). Germline V lookup: CDR1 GTSNPN, CDR2 SVGIG (reference sequence). The CDR3 extends over 15 amino acids. Trimming removed 1 base at V and 2 bases at J, with 13 bases between. The CDR3 reads CAWSEARVTTDTQYF. CDR3 bases: TGTGCCTGGAGTGAGGCGCGGGTTACCACAGATACGCAGTATTTT. Looking up the rest from reference TRBV30 and TRBJ2-3 gives the full variable domain: SQTIHQWPATLVQPVGSPLSLECTVEGTSNPNLYWYRQAAGRGLQLLFYSVGIGQISSEVPQNLSASRPQDRQFILSSKKLLLSDSGFYLCAWSEARVTTDTQYFGPGTRLTVL.

For this clone: The likely explanation is a read error, given a far larger clone one base away. The sample contains more than one DNA sequence encoding this CDR3. The chain combines TRBV29-1 with TRBJ1-1; D is uncertain. Germline assignment: CDR1 SQVTM and CDR2 ANQGSEA. The CDR3 length is 12 residues. CDR3 loop: CSVGDGLAEAFF. The CDR3 bases are TGTAGCGTCGGGGATGGCCTGGCTGAAGCTTTCTTT.

Only one count was recorded for this clone. Since a much larger clone is just one base distant, this may be a read error. The V call is TRBV7-8, the J call TRBJ2-2, with D perhaps TRBD1 (6 bases). This CDR3 is built from 14 residues. Germline CDR1 SGHVS, CDR2 FQNEAQ. V was clipped by 0 bases and J by 4 bases, with 6 bases between them. The CDR3 nucleotides read TGTGCCAGCAGCTTAGCAGGGGGCACCGGGGAGCTGTTTTTT. Translating gives CASSLAGGTGELFF.

The chain uses TRBV7-6 and TRBJ2-7; TRBD2 matches 7 bases. The CDR3 runs to 17 residues. Germline trimming cut 5 bases from V and 1 base from J; bases unmatched to any gene: 14. CDR1 SGHVS and CDR2 FNYEAQ come from the germline V gene. CDR3 nucleotides: TGTGCCAGCAGCCTCGGGGGTAGCGGGTCTTTTTCCTACGAGCAGTACTTC. It specifies CASSLGGSGSFSYEQYF.

J is TRBJ2-4 and V is TRBV5-6; D ambiguous. The CDR3 runs to 16 residues. Germline lookup yields CDR1 SGHDT and CDR2 YYEEEE. Trimming shortened V by 5 bases and J by 5 bases, and 20 bases separated the two germline ends. In DNA, the CDR3 is TGTGCCAGCAGTCGAGGCGGCGTCAGTTTCCAAAACATTCAGTACTTC. The encoded protein is CASSRGGVSFQNIQYF.

V is TRBV28 and J is TRBJ1-2; D unclear. The CDR3 sequence is 13 residues long. Germline CDR1 is MDHEN and CDR2 is SYDVKM. V was pared by 5 bases and J by 2 bases, with 9 bases between. The CDR3 DNA reads TGTGCCAGCAGTATTACAGAAAACTATGGCTACACCTTC. As protein: CASSITENYGYTF.

The chain couples TRBV5-1 to TRBJ2-1; no definite D call. Trimming removed 4 bases from V and 5 bases from J, with 10 bases in between. The CDR3 sequence is 13 residues long. Per the germline V gene, CDR1 is SGHRS and CDR2 is YFSETQ. The CDR3 sequence: CASSPDPDNEQFF. The CDR3 region has the DNA TGCGCCAGCAGCCCGGACCCTGACAATGAGCAGTTCTTC.